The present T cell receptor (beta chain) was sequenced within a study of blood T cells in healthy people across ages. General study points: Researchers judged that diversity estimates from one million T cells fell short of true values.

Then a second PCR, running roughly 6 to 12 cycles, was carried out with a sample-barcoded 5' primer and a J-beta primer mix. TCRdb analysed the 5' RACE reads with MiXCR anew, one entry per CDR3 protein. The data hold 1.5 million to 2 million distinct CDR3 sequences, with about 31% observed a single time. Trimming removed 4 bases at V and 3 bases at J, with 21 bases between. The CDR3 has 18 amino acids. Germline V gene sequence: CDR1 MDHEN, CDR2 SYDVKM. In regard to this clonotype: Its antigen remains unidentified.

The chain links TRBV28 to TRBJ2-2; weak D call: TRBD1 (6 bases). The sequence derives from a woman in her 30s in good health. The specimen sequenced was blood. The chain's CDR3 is CASSYLPHSGADTGELFF. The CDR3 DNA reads TGTGCCAGCAGTTACCTCCCCCATTCAGGGGCGGACACCGGGGAGCTGTTTTTT.